This TCR beta chain was recovered during a study of control samples from healthy donors and cancer patients. This CDR3 contains 14 residues. Trimming removed 2 bases from V and 5 bases from J, with 12 bases in between. The germline gives CDR1 SGHTA, CDR2 FQGNSA. Measured with immunoSEQ multiplex PCR; TCRdb has only the in-frame clones, and not every one. The sample records under 95,000 clones, roughly 90% being singletons. The V call is TRBV7-2, the J call TRBJ2-5; the D gene is possibly TRBD2 (6 bases). The source is a woman in her 30s in good health. The sample taken for sequencing was blood. The CDR3 region is CASSLMGGGETQYF. The CDR3 coding sequence is TGTGCCAGCAGCTTAATGGGTGGAGGGGAGACCCAGTACTTC.